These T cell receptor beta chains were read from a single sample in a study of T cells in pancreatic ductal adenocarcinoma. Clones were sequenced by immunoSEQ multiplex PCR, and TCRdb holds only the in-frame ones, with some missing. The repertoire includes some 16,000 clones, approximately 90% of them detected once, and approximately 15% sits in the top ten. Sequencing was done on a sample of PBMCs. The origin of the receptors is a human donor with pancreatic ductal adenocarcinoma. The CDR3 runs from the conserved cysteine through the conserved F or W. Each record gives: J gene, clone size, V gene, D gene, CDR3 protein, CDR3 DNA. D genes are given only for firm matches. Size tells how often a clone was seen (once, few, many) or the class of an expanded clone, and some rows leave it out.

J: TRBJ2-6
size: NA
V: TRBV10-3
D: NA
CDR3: CAISEGGPGLSGANVLTF
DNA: TGTGCCATCAGTGAGGGGGGGCCCGGATTATCTGGGGCCAACGTCCTGACTTTC

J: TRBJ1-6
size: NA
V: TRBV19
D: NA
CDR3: CASSMGAASSPLHF
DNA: TGTGCCAGTAGTATGGGGGCAGCAAGTTCACCCCTCCACTTT

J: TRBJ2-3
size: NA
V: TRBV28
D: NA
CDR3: CASSRSNSKPKSSTDTQYF
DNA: TGTGCCAGCAGCCGTAGCAACAGCAAGCCCAAGTCTAGCACAGATACGCAGTATTTT

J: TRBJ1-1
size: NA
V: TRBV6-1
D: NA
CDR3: CASSESTEAFF
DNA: TGTGCCAGCAGTGAGTCCACTGAAGCTTTCTTT

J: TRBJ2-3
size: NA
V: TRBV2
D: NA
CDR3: CASRPSTDTQYF
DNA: TGTGCCAGCAGGCCTTCAACAGATACGCAGTATTTT

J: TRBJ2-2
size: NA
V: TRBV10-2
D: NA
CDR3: CASSIFYAGGHANTGELFF
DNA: TGCGCCAGCAGTATTTTCTATGCCGGGGGACATGCGAACACCGGGGAGCTGTTTTTT

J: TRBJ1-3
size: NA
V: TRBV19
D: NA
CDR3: CASRLGNTIYF
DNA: TGTGCCAGTAGACTTGGAAACACCATATATTTT

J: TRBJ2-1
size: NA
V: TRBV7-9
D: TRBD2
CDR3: CASSLALRGGYNEQFF
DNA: TGTGCCAGCAGCTTAGCGCTGCGGGGGGGGTACAATGAGCAGTTCTTC

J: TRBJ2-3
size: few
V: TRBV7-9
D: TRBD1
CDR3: CASSLGGTAIPSTDTQYF
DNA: TGTGCCAGCAGCTTAGGAGGGACAGCGATTCCTAGCACAGATACGCAGTATTTT

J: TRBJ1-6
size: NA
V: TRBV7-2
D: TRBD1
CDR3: CATYGSGRDSPSPLHF
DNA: TGTGCCACCTACGGAAGCGGCCGGGACAGCCCATCACCCCTCCACTTT

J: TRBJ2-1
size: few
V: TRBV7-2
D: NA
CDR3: CASGRGSSYNEQFF
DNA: TGTGCCAGCGGGAGGGGGAGCTCCTACAATGAGCAGTTCTTC

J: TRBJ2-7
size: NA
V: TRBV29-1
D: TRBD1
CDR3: CSGGQGVIPYEQYF
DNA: TGCAGCGGGGGACAGGGGGTGATCCCCTACGAGCAGTACTTC

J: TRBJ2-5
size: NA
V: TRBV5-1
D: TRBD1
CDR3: CASSASGTGVRETQYF
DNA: TGCGCCAGCAGCGCCTCCGGGACAGGGGTTAGAGAGACCCAGTACTTC

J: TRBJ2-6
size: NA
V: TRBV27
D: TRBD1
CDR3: CASSRRGDRGLLSGANVLTF
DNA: TGTGCCAGCAGCCGCCGAGGGGACAGGGGCCTCCTTTCTGGGGCCAACGTCCTGACTTTC

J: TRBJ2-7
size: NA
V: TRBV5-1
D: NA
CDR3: CASSSPRDPGLDLNRASYEQYF
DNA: TGCGCCAGCAGCTCACCGAGGGACCCGGGACTGGATTTGAACAGGGCCTCCTACGAGCAGTACTTC

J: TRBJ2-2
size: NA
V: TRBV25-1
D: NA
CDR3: CASSVGGGANTGELFF
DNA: TGTGCCAGCAGTGTTGGAGGGGGCGCGAACACCGGGGAGCTGTTTTTT

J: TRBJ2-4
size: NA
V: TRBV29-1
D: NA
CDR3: CSVEVRTLGTLAKNIQYF
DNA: TGCAGCGTTGAAGTCAGAACCCTAGGTACTTTAGCCAAAAACATTCAGTACTTC

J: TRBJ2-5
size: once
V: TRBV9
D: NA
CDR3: CASSVGGTQETQYF
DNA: TGTGCCAGCAGCGTAGGAGGGACCCAAGAGACCCAGTACTTC

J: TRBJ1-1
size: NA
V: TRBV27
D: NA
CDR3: CASRNQNSMNTEAFF
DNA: TGTGCCAGCAGGAACCAGAACTCAATGAACACTGAAGCTTTCTTT

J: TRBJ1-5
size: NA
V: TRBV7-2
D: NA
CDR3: CASSLNGDQPQHF
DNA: TGTGCCAGCAGCTTAAATGGGGATCAGCCCCAGCATTTT

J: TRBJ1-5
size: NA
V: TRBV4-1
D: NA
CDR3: CASSQAQPHQPQHF
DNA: TGCGCCAGCAGCCAAGCACAGCCCCATCAGCCCCAGCATTTT

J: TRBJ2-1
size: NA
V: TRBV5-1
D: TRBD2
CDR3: CASSLAVAGGSYNEQFF
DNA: TGCGCCAGCAGCTTGGCGGTAGCGGGGGGGTCTTACAATGAGCAGTTCTTC

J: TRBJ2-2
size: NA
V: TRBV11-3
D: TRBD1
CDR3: CASSSPGDRALAAGELFF
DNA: TGTGCCAGCAGCTCGCCCGGGGACAGGGCGTTAGCGGCCGGGGAGCTGTTTTTT

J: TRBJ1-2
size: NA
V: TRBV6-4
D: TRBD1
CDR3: CASSPGTGALGIGYTF
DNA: TGTGCCAGCAGTCCCGGGACAGGGGCGCTGGGGATTGGCTACACCTTC

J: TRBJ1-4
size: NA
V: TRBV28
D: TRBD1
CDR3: CASSLLQGPKLEKLFF
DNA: TGTGCCAGCAGTTTATTACAGGGGCCAAAACTTGAAAAACTGTTTTTT

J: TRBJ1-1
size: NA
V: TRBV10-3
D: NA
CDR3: CAISESWGRGTEAFF
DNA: TGTGCCATCAGTGAGTCGTGGGGCAGGGGTACTGAAGCTTTCTTT

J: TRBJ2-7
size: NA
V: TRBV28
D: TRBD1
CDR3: CASSLETNAGQGALRDEQYF
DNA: TGTGCCAGCAGTTTAGAGACAAACGCGGGACAGGGGGCGCTTAGGGACGAGCAGTACTTC

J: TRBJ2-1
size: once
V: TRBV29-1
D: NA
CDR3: CSVGREYNEQFF
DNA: TGCAGCGTGGGTCGCGAGTACAATGAGCAGTTCTTC

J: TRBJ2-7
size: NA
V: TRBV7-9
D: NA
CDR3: CASSRQRGPSYEQYF
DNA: TGTGCCAGCAGCCGACAGAGGGGACCATCCTACGAGCAGTACTTC

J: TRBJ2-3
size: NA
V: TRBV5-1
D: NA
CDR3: CASSLVGAKGTDTQYF
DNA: TGCGCCAGCAGCTTGGTGGGGGCGAAAGGCACAGATACGCAGTATTTT

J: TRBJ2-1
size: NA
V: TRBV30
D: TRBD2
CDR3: CAWSVLGGADNEQFF
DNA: TGTGCCTGGAGTGTACTCGGGGGGGCCGACAATGAGCAGTTCTTC

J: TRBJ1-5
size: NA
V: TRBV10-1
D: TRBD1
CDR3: CASSAGTEDQPQHF
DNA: TGCGCCAGCAGCGCCGGGACAGAGGATCAGCCCCAGCATTTT

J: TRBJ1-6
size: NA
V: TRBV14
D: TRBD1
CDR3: CASSQGWDSSYNSPLHF
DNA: TGTGCCAGCAGCCAAGGCTGGGACAGCTCCTATAATTCACCCCTCCACTTT

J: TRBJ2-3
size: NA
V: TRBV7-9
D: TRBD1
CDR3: CASSRDRGRTTDTQYF
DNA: TGTGCCAGCAGTCGGGACAGGGGGCGGACCACAGATACGCAGTATTTT

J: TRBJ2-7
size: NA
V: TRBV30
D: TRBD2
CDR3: CAWSILGSGRQYF
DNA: TGTGCCTGGAGTATCTTAGGTAGCGGGCGGCAGTACTTC